This is a list of T cell receptor beta chains from one sample in a study of blood T cell repertoires in COVID-19. TCRdb keeps only in-frame clones here, not all; method: immunoSEQ multiplex PCR. The sample lists over 350,000 clones; just over 85% were seen once. Sequencing input: peripheral blood. All receptors derive from a woman aged 25 to 45 with active or convalescent COVID-19. Both conserved end residues are part of each CDR3. Fields, in order: V gene, D gene, clone size, J gene, CDR3 DNA, CDR3 protein. A D gene is named only where the DNA matches it firmly. Clone size is given for some rows only: seen once, a few or many times, or a class if the clone is expanded.

V: TRBV30; D: -; size: -; J: TRBJ1-3; DNA: TGTGCCTGGAGTGTATGGCAGGGAAACACCATATATTTT; CDR3: CAWSVWQGNTIYF
V: TRBV19; D: TRBD1; size: few; J: TRBJ1-2; DNA: TGTGCCAGTAGTCCGAGGACAGGGGCTGGGAATGGCTACACCTTC; CDR3: CASSPRTGAGNGYTF
V: TRBV28; D: TRBD1; size: -; J: TRBJ1-6; DNA: TGTGCCACCCGCAGGGACAGTAATTCACCCCTCCACTTT; CDR3: CATRRDSNSPLHF
V: TRBV7-9; D: TRBD1; size: -; J: TRBJ1-4; DNA: TGTGCCAGCAGCTTAAGGACAGGGATGAATGAAAAACTGTTTTTT; CDR3: CASSLRTGMNEKLFF
V: TRBV6-1; D: -; size: -; J: TRBJ2-7; DNA: TGTGCCAGCAGTGAACGGGGATGGACAGTATCGGACTTC; CDR3: CASSERGWTVSDF
V: TRBV5-4; D: -; size: -; J: TRBJ2-7; DNA: TGTGCCAGCAGCTCTCGACTAGATCCCTACGAGCAGTACTTC; CDR3: CASSSRLDPYEQYF
V: TRBV9; D: TRBD2; size: once; J: TRBJ2-5; DNA: TGTGCCAGCAGCATCTCTAGCGGGGGGGCAGGAGAGACCCAGTACTTC; CDR3: CASSISSGGAGETQYF
V: TRBV19; D: -; size: -; J: TRBJ1-2; DNA: TGTGCCAGTAGTATTATCGGACAGATTAACTATGGCTACACCTTC; CDR3: CASSIIGQINYGYTF
V: TRBV19; D: -; size: -; J: TRBJ1-1; DNA: TGTGCCAGCGGGTACACAGGGAACACTGAAGCTTTCTTT; CDR3: CASGYTGNTEAFF
V: TRBV29-1; D: TRBD1; size: -; J: TRBJ2-3; DNA: TGCAGCACGGGACAGGGCGAAGATACGCAGTATTTT; CDR3: CSTGQGEDTQYF
V: TRBV7-9; D: -; size: few; J: TRBJ1-2; DNA: TGTGCCAGCAGCAAACAGACGGACTATGGCTACACCTTC; CDR3: CASSKQTDYGYTF
V: TRBV19; D: -; size: -; J: TRBJ2-5; DNA: TGTGCCAGTCGAAGAGGGACACTTGAGACCCAGTACTTC; CDR3: CASRRGTLETQYF
V: TRBV6-1; D: -; size: -; J: TRBJ1-2; DNA: TGTGCCAGCAGTGATGGTCAGGTTCAACGCTATGGCTACACCTTC; CDR3: CASSDGQVQRYGYTF
V: TRBV5-6; D: TRBD1; size: many; J: TRBJ1-2; DNA: TGTGCCAGCAGCTTGGTGCGACAGGGCGATGGCTACACCTTC; CDR3: CASSLVRQGDGYTF
V: TRBV5-1; D: -; size: -; J: TRBJ2-2; DNA: TGCGCCAGCAGCTTGGCCGGGACACCGAACACCGGGGAGCTGTTTTTT; CDR3: CASSLAGTPNTGELFF
V: TRBV18; D: -; size: -; J: TRBJ1-5; DNA: TGTGCCAGCTCACCACCGTCCGCGGGGGCTAGCAATCAGCCCCAGCATTTT; CDR3: CASSPPSAGASNQPQHF
V: TRBV29-1; D: -; size: -; J: TRBJ2-7; DNA: TGCAGCGTTGAAGGGGAATCAAGTGGGGGGGCGTACGAGCAGTACTTC; CDR3: CSVEGESSGGAYEQYF
V: TRBV15; D: -; size: once; J: TRBJ2-5; DNA: TGTGCCACCAGCCCAGGGGCAATACAAGAGACCCAGTACTTC; CDR3: CATSPGAIQETQYF
V: TRBV3-1/TRBV3-2; D: TRBD1; size: -; J: TRBJ1-5; DNA: TGTGCCAGCAGCCAAGATGCAGGGGGAAGCAATCAGCCCCAGCATTTT; CDR3: CASSQDAGGSNQPQHF
V: TRBV4-1; D: TRBD2; size: -; J: TRBJ2-1; DNA: TGCGCCAGCAGCCCCACCCTAGCGGACAACAATGAGCAGTTCTTC; CDR3: CASSPTLADNNEQFF
V: TRBV19; D: -; size: -; J: TRBJ1-3; DNA: TGTGCCAGTAGTCGCGTATCTAACTCTGGAAACACCATATATTTT; CDR3: CASSRVSNSGNTIYF
V: TRBV7-8; D: TRBD2; size: -; J: TRBJ2-1; DNA: TGTGCCAGCAGCTTACTAGCGGGGGGAGTTTCCAATGAGCAGTTCTTC; CDR3: CASSLLAGGVSNEQFF